This T cell receptor (beta chain) emerged from a study of naive and memory T cell subsets. General observations from the study: Naive repertoires, especially CD8, held a few larger clonotypes, possibly memory cells re-expressing CD45RA. Activation and differentiation may alter RNA-based TCR counts. Gini index rose across naive, CM, EM and EMRA in CD4 and CD8.

The junction had 3 bases not matched to a gene; V was cut back by 4 bases and J by 1 base. The CDR3 covers 16 residues. CDR1 and CDR2 from the germline V gene are SEHNR and FQNEAQ (reference sequence). For this clonotype: Its antigen is as yet unknown.

Two oligonucleotides, mixed equimolar, formed the beta constant-region primer covering TRBC1 and TRBC2. Four rounds of PCR amplified the ligated cDNA using nested alpha and beta constant-region primers plus SP2. TCRdb reprocessed the UMI-ligation and nested PCR reads via MiXCR and lists one record per CDR3 protein. The sample consists of approximately 100,000 distinct CDR3 sequences, around 13% of them appearing once. J is TRBJ2-4 and V is TRBV7-9, with 11 bases fitting TRBD2. The source material was naive CD8+ T cells from blood. The TCR comes from a human donor in good health. This CDR3 is CASSSPSGRAKNIQYF. DNA of the CDR3: TGTGCCAGCAGCTCCCCTAGCGGGAGGGCCAAAAACATTCAGTACTTC.